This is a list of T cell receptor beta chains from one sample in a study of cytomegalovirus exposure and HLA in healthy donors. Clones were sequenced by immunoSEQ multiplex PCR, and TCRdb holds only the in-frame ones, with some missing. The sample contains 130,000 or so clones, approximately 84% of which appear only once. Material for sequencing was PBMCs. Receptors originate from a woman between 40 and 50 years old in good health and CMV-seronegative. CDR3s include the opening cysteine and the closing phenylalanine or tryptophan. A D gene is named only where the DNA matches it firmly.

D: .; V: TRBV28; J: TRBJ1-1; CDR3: CASSFPESTGLNGNTEAFF
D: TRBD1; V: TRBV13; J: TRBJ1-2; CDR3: CASSSSGGANYGYTF
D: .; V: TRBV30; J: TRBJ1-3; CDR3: CAWSHGGGFGNTIYF
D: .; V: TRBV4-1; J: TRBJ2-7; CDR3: CASSQGLATREQYF
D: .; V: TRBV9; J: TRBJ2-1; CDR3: CASSVDAGRSYNEQFF
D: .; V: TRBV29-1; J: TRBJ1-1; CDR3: CSVAGTLNTEAFF
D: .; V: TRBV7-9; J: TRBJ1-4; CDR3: CASSLYARSTEKLFF
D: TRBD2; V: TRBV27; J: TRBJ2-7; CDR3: CASRLLAAPYEQYF
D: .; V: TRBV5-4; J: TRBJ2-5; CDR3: CASKKGVEETQYF
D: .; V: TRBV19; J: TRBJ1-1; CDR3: CASSFYRDNTEAFF
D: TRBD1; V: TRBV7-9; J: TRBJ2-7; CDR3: CASSRVTGGTYEQYF
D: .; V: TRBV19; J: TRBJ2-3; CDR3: CASTGVASTDTQYF
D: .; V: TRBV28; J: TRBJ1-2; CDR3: CASSTMGAIYGYTF
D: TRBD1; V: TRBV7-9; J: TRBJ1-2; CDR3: CASSPDRDHGYTF
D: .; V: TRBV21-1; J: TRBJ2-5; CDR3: CASIQGGRQGKETQYF
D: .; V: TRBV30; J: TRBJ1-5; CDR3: CAWKGVSNQPQHF
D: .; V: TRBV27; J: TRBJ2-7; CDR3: CASSFAGESYEQYF
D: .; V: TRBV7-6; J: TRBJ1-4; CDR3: CASSSPLRDGGEKLFF
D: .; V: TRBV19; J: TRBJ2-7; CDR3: CASSTEGTQGRVQYF
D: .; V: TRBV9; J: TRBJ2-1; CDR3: CASSVLFNEQFF
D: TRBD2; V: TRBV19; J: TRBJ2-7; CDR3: CASSIGVAGAYEQYF
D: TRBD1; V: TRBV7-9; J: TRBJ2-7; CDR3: CASSPYILQGHGYEQYF
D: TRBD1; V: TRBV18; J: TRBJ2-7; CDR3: CASSRQGAHEQYF
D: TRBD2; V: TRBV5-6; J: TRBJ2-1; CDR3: CASSFETSGIQYNEQFF
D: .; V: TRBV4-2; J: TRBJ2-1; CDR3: CASSQEADSYNEQFF
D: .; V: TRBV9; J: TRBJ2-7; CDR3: CASSVDGFTDEQYF
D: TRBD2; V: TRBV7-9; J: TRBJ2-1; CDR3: CASSSGLAGAYNEQFF
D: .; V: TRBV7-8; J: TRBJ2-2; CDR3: CASSHGWELFF
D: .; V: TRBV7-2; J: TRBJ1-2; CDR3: CASSLGGRPSYGYTF
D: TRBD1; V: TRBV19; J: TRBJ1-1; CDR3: CASSMPPQGVYAFF
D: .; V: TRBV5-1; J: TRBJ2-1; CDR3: CASSLSGGGYNEQFF
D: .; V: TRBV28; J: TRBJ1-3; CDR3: CASSLREVSGNTIYF
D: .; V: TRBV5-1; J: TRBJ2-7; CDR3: CASSQASSYEQYF
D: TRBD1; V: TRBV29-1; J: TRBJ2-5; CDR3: CSVEGMTGFQETQYF
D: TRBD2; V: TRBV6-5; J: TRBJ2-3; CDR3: CASRIAGGPDTQYF
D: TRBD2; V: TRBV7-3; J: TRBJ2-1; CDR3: CASSYTGTSGRPWDEQFF
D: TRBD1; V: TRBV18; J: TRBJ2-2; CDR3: CASSRDRGSTGELFF
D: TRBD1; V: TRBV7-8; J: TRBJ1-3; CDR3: CASSAEPGQGAPGNTIYF
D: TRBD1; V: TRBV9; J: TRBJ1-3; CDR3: CASSVAQGNGNTIYF
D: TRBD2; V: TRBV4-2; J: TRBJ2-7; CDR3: CASSSTASGSYEQYF
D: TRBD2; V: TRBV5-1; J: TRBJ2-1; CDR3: CASSLEGTSGESSYNEQFF
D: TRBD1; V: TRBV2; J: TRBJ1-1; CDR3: CASSLYLQGSGEAFF
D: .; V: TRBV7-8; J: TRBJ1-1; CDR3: CASSHNDRGENTEAFF
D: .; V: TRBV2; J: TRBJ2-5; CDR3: CASRPGTGAGTQYF
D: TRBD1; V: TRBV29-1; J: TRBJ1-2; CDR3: CSAGTEIYGYTF
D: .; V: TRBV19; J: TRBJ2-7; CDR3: CASSIPPGNSYEQYF
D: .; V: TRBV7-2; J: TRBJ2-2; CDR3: CASSSAFAGSTTHGELFF
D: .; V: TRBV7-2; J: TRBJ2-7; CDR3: CASSTSEGYEQYF
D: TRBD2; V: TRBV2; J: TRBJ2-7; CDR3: CASSEPSGSYEQYF
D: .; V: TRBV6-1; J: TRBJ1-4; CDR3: CASSWGQMNEKLFF
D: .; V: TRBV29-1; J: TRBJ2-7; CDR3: CSVEEASGGEQYF
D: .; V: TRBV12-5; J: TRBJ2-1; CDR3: CASATYGRSSYNEQFF
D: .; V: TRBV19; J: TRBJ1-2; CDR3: CASSIRERYGYTF
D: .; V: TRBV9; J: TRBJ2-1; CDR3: CASSVEGTYNEQFF
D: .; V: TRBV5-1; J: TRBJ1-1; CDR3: CASSLGTGEAFF
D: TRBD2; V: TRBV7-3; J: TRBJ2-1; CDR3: CASSLFPPGLGTNEQFF